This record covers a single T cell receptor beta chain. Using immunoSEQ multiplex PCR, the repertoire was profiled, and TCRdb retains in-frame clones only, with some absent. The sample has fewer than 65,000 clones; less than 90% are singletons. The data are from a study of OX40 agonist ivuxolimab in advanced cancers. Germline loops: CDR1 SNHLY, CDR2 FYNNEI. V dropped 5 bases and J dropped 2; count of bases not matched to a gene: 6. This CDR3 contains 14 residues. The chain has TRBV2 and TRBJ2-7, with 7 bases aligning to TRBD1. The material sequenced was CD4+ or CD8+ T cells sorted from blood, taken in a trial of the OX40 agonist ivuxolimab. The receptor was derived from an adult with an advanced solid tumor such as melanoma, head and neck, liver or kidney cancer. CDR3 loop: CASSRQGSPYEQYF. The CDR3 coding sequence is TGTGCCAGCAGTAGACAGGGCTCCCCCTACGAGCAGTACTTC.